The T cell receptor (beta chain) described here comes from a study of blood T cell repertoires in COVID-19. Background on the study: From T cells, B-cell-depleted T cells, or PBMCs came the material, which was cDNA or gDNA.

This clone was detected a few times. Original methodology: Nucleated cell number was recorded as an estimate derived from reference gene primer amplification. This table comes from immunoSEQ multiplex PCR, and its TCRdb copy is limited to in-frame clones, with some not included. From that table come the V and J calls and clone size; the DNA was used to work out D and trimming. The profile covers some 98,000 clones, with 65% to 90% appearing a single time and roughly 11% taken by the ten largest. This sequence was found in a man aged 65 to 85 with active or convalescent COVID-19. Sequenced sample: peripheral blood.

Here the CDR3 DNA reads TGTGCCAGCCGGGACATACCCTACGAGCAGTACTTC. Its protein product is CASRDIPYEQYF. This chain connects TRBV6-5 to TRBJ2-7; perhaps TRBD1 as D (6 bases). Trimming cost V 8 bases and J 2 bases, with 10 bases left between them. Germline V gives CDR1 MNHEY, CDR2 SVGAGI. This CDR3 comprises 12 residues.